These T cell receptor beta chains were read from a single sample in a study of CD8 T cells in ankylosing spondylitis. TCRdb reprocessed the 5' RACE reads with MiXCR, giving one entry per CDR3 protein. The data hold about 750,000 distinct CDR3 sequences, with 15% to 20% observed a single time. The sequenced material came from blood, either unsorted or a sorted T cell fraction (not recorded which). These receptors were collected from a male donor with ankylosing spondylitis. The CDR3 runs from the conserved cysteine through the conserved F or W. A D gene is named only where the DNA matches it firmly. A row's size may be missing; if present it is once, few, many or a size class.

J gene: TRBJ1-5; D gene: .; V gene: TRBV2; clone size: few; CDR3 protein: CASLSARGNQPQHF; CDR3 DNA: TGTGCCAGCTTGTCGGCGAGGGGCAATCAGCCCCAGCATTTT
J gene: TRBJ2-1; D gene: .; V gene: TRBV6-4; clone size: few; CDR3 protein: CASSPQTSSGPWFEIRKADNEQFF; CDR3 DNA: TGTGCCAGCAGTCCTCAGACTAGTAGCGGTCCTTGGTTTGAAATAAGAAAGGCGGACAATGAGCAGTTCTTC
J gene: TRBJ2-1; D gene: TRBD1; V gene: TRBV5-1; clone size: .; CDR3 protein: CASSETGAPEDEQFF; CDR3 DNA: TGCGCCAGCAGCGAAACAGGGGCCCCAGAGGATGAGCAGTTCTTC
J gene: TRBJ2-7; D gene: TRBD1; V gene: TRBV28; clone size: .; CDR3 protein: CARKTGTNRDYYEQYF; CDR3 DNA: TGTGCCAGGAAGACAGGGACCAACAGAGACTACTACGAGCAGTACTTC
J gene: TRBJ1-5; D gene: TRBD1; V gene: TRBV28; clone size: .; CDR3 protein: CASTPGTANQPQHF; CDR3 DNA: TGTGCCAGCACCCCCGGGACAGCAAATCAGCCCCAGCATTTT
J gene: TRBJ2-6; D gene: .; V gene: TRBV4-3; clone size: .; CDR3 protein: CASSPTQVVAGLSGANVLTF; CDR3 DNA: TGCGCCAGCAGCCCGACCCAAGTGGTTGCTGGTCTCTCTGGGGCCAACGTCCTGACTTTC
J gene: TRBJ2-1; D gene: .; V gene: TRBV12-3/TRBV12-4; clone size: .; CDR3 protein: CASSFAPTVEQFF; CDR3 DNA: TGTGCCAGCAGTTTCGCCCCAACAGTGGAGCAGTTCTTC
J gene: TRBJ2-7; D gene: TRBD2; V gene: TRBV20-1; clone size: .; CDR3 protein: CSATAMTSGESYEQYF; CDR3 DNA: TGCAGTGCTACTGCCATGACTAGCGGGGAGTCCTACGAGCAGTACTTC
J gene: TRBJ1-4; D gene: .; V gene: TRBV12-3/TRBV12-4; clone size: .; CDR3 protein: CASSWAGAGNEKLFF; CDR3 DNA: TGTGCCAGCAGTTGGGCGGGGGCAGGTAATGAAAAACTGTTTTTT
J gene: TRBJ2-1; D gene: .; V gene: TRBV19; clone size: many; CDR3 protein: CASSWRFYNEQFF; CDR3 DNA: TGTGCCAGTAGTTGGCGATTTTACAATGAGCAGTTCTTC
J gene: TRBJ2-3; D gene: .; V gene: TRBV12-5; clone size: .; CDR3 protein: CASGLPSRDPSTDTQYF; CDR3 DNA: TGTGCTAGTGGTTTACCCTCCAGGGACCCTAGCACAGATACGCAGTATTTT
J gene: TRBJ1-5; D gene: .; V gene: TRBV7-9; clone size: .; CDR3 protein: CASSSRVDQPQHF; CDR3 DNA: TGTGCCAGCAGCTCCAGGGTGGATCAGCCCCAGCATTTT
J gene: TRBJ1-1; D gene: TRBD1; V gene: TRBV30; clone size: .; CDR3 protein: CAWSVGQGHGEAFF; CDR3 DNA: TGTGCCTGGAGTGTGGGACAGGGGCACGGTGAAGCTTTCTTT
J gene: TRBJ2-1; D gene: .; V gene: TRBV14; clone size: .; CDR3 protein: CASSPILMEKQFF; CDR3 DNA: TGTGCCAGCAGCCCGATCCTGATGGAGAAACAGTTCTTC
J gene: TRBJ2-4; D gene: .; V gene: TRBV20-1; clone size: .; CDR3 protein: CSAPRRKNIQYF; CDR3 DNA: TGCAGTGCTCCCAGGCGGAAAAACATTCAGTACTTC
J gene: TRBJ1-1; D gene: .; V gene: TRBV3-1; clone size: few; CDR3 protein: CASSPGLTSMNTEAFF; CDR3 DNA: TGTGCCAGCAGCCCCGGACTGACCTCCATGAACACTGAAGCTTTCTTT
J gene: TRBJ2-7; D gene: .; V gene: TRBV20-1; clone size: .; CDR3 protein: CSARGHLDSYEQYF; CDR3 DNA: TGCAGTGCTAGAGGACATCTGGACTCCTACGAGCAGTACTTC
J gene: TRBJ2-7; D gene: TRBD1; V gene: TRBV29-1; clone size: .; CDR3 protein: CSAETGEYEQYF; CDR3 DNA: TGCAGCGCCGAGACAGGGGAGTACGAGCAGTACTTC
J gene: TRBJ2-7; D gene: TRBD2; V gene: TRBV6-1; clone size: .; CDR3 protein: CASSPSGSTYEQYF; CDR3 DNA: TGTGCCAGCAGCCCGAGCGGGAGTACCTACGAGCAGTACTTC